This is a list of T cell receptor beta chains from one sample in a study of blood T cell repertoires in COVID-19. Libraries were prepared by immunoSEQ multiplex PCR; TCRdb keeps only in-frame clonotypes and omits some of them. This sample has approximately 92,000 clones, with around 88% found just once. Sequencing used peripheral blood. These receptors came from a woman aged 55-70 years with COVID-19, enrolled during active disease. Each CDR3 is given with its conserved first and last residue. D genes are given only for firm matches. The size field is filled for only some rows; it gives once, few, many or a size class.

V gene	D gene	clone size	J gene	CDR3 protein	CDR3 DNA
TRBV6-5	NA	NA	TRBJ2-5	CASREAVWIEETQYF	TGTGCCAGCAGGGAGGCTGTGTGGATTGAAGAGACCCAGTACTTC
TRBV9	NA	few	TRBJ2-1	CASSVESSYNEQFF	TGTGCCAGCAGCGTAGAGAGCTCCTACAATGAGCAGTTCTTC
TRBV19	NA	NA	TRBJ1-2	CASRGSLNYGYTF	TGTGCCAGTAGGGGGAGCCTTAACTATGGCTACACCTTC
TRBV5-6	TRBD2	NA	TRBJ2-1	CASSRPGTSGGAEEQFF	TGTGCCAGCAGCCGTCCCGGGACTAGCGGGGGGGCCGAGGAGCAGTTCTTC
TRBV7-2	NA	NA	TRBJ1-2	CASSLGGDYRDNYGYTF	TGTGCCAGCAGCCTAGGCGGCGATTACAGGGATAACTATGGCTACACCTTC
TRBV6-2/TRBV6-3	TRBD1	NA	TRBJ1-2	CASSYQTGGGYTF	TGTGCCAGCAGTTACCAGACAGGGGGAGGCTACACCTTC
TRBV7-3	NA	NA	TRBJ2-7	CASSLNQGWEQYF	TGTGCCAGCAGCTTAAACCAGGGGTGGGAGCAGTACTTC
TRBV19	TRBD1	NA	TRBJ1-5	CASSILARGQGVDQPQHF	TGTGCCAGTAGTATACTCGCTCGGGGACAGGGGGTTGATCAGCCCCAGCATTTT
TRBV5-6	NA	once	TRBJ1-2	CASSFPGISNYGYTF	TGTGCCAGCAGCTTCCCAGGGATCTCTAACTATGGCTACACCTTC
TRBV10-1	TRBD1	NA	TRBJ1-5	CASTDRGDQPQHF	TGCGCCAGCACCGACAGGGGGGATCAGCCCCAGCATTTT
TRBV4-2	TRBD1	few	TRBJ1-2	CASSQGGTGGYGYTF	TGTGCCAGCAGCCAAGGGGGAACAGGGGGGTATGGCTACACCTTC
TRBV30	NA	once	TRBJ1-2	CATASGLNYGYTF	TGTGCCACTGCCTCCGGGTTAAACTATGGCTACACCTTC
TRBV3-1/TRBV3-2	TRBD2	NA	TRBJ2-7	CASSQGPLGTSGDYEQYF	TGTGCCAGCAGCCAAGGCCCCCTCGGGACTAGCGGGGACTACGAGCAGTACTTC
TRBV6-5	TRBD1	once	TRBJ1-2	CASSNTGTANYGYTF	TGTGCCAGCAGCAACACGGGGACAGCCAACTATGGCTACACCTTC
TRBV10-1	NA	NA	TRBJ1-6	CASSPLRLF	TGCGCCAGCAGCCCCCTGAGGCTCTTT
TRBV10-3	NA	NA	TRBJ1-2	CAISEGAAPNYGYTF	TGTGCCATCAGTGAGGGGGCAGCTCCCAACTATGGCTACACCTTC
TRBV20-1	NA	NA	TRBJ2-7	CSASRRSLVLEQYF	TGCAGTGCTAGTAGGAGGAGCCTAGTGCTCGAGCAGTACTTC
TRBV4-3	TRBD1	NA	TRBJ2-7	CASSQAVPGQVYF	TGCGCCAGCAGCCAGGCCGTACCGGGACAGGTGTACTTC
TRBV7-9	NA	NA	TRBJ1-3	CASSSGGLGNTIYF	TGTGCCAGCAGCTCCGGGGGGCTTGGAAACACCATATATTTT
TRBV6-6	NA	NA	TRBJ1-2	CASSYSLDTSSGYTF	TGTGCCAGCAGTTACTCGTTAGACACCTCTAGCGGCTACACCTTC
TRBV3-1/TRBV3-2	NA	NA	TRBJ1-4	CASSRGEKLFF	TGTGCCAGCAGCCGAGGTGAAAAACTGTTTTTT
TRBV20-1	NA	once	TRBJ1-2	CSGKLNYGYTF	TGCAGTGGCAAGCTTAACTATGGCTACACCTTC
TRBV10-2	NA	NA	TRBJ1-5	CASTEGGNQPQHF	TGCGCCAGCACAGAAGGGGGCAATCAGCCCCAGCATTTT
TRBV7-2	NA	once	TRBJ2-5	CASSLSVGETQYF	TGTGCCAGCAGCTTAAGTGTCGGAGAGACCCAGTACTTC
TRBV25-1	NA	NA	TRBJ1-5	CASSEGTHHQPQHF	TGTGCCAGCAGTGAAGGGACACATCACCAGCCCCAGCATTTT
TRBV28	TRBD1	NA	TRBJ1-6	CATLKTGGKGSPLHF	TGTGCCACCCTTAAGACAGGGGGAAAGGGTTCACCCCTCCACTTT
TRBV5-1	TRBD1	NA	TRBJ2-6	CASSLGGTGLPGANVLTF	TGCGCCAGCAGCTTGGGGGGGACAGGGCTGCCTGGGGCCAACGTCCTGACTTTC
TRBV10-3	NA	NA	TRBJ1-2	CAISRDTSNYGYTF	TGTGCCATCAGTCGGGACACTAGTAACTATGGCTACACCTTC
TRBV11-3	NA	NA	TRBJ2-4	CASSLDRAIQTRNIQYF	TGTGCCAGCAGCTTAGATCGAGCCATTCAGACCAGGAACATTCAGTACTTC
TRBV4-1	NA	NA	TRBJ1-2	CASSQPRVPYGYTF	TGCGCCAGCAGCCAACCCAGGGTGCCCTATGGCTACACCTTC
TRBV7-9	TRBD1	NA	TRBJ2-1	CASSLRTGTYNEQFF	TGTGCCAGCAGCTTACGGACAGGGACCTACAATGAGCAGTTCTTC
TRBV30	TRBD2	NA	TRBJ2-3	CAWSGGASGRTDTQYF	TGTGCCTGGAGTGGGGGGGCTAGCGGGCGCACAGATACGCAGTATTTT
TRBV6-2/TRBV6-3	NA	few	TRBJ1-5	CASSSRGGGSNQPQHF	TGTGCCAGCAGTTCCCGTGGGGGCGGTAGCAATCAGCCCCAGCATTTT
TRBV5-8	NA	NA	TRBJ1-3	CASSLRHSSGNTIYF	TGTGCCAGCAGCTTGCGTCATAGCTCTGGAAACACCATATATTTT
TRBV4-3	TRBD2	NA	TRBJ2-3	CASSQLTSPSTDTQYF	TGCGCCAGCAGCCAACTGACTAGCCCTAGCACAGATACGCAGTATTTT
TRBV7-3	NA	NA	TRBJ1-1	CASSFLEGTEAFF	TGTGCCAGCAGCTTTCTCGAGGGCACTGAAGCTTTCTTT
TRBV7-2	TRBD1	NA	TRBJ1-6	CASSAGTAYNSPLHF	TGTGCCAGCAGCGCCGGGACAGCCTATAATTCACCCCTCCACTTT
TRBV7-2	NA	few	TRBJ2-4	CASSLGEIQYF	TGTGCCAGCAGCTTAGGGGAGATTCAGTACTTC
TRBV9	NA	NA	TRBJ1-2	CASSVEPVGQGYGYTF	TGTGCCAGCAGCGTGGAACCTGTGGGTCAGGGTTATGGCTACACCTTC
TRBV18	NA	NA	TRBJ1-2	CASSPPYTPVLGYTF	TGTGCCAGCTCACCACCGTATACACCCGTACTAGGCTACACCTTC
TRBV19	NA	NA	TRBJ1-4	CASSIEGPSGEKLFF	TGTGCCAGTAGTATAGAAGGCCCTAGCGGGGAAAAACTGTTTTTT
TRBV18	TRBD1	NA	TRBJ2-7	CASSPFRTGSDYEQYF	TGTGCCAGCTCACCATTCAGGACAGGGTCCGATTACGAGCAGTACTTC
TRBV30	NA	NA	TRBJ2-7	CAWSKSSYEQYF	TGTGCCTGGAGTAAGAGCTCCTACGAGCAGTACTTC
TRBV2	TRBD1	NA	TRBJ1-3	CASSLGQVGNTIYF	TGTGCCAGCAGTCTAGGACAGGTCGGAAACACCATATATTTT
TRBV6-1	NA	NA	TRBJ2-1	CASSESGSGEQFF	TGTGCCAGCAGTGAAAGTGGGTCGGGTGAGCAGTTCTTC
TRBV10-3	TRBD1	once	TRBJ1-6	CAISESTGGYNSPLHF	TGTGCCATCAGTGAGTCAACAGGGGGATATAATTCACCCCTCCACTTT
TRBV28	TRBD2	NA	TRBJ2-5	CASRNGLAGEQETQYF	TGTGCCAGCAGAAATGGACTAGCGGGGGAACAAGAGACCCAGTACTTC
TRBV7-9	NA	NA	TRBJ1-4	CASSLEGVLREKLFF	TGTGCCAGCAGCTTAGAGGGAGTACTTCGCGAAAAACTGTTTTTT
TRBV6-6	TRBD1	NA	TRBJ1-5	CASRRQGATNQPQHF	TGTGCCAGCAGACGACAGGGGGCAACCAATCAGCCCCAGCATTTT
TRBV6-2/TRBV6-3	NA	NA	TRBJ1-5	CASSAAGRPNQPQHF	TGTGCCAGCAGTGCCGCGGGACGGCCCAATCAGCCCCAGCATTTT
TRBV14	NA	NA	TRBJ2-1	CASSQGHHREERFF	TGTGCCAGCAGCCAGGGACACCATCGGGAAGAAAGGTTCTTC
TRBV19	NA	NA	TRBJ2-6	CASTGIGGAGANVLTF	TGTGCCAGTACCGGTATAGGAGGGGCTGGGGCCAACGTCCTGACTTTC
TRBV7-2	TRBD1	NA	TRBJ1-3	CASSPRTGSGNTIYF	TGTGCCAGCAGCCCCCGGACAGGCTCTGGAAACACCATATATTTT
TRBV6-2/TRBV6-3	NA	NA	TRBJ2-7	CASSYQSYEQYF	TGTGCCAGCAGTTACCAGTCATACGAGCAGTACTTC
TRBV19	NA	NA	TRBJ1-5	CASSIGGVRGPYQPQHF	TGTGCCAGTAGTATAGGAGGGGTGCGGGGACCATATCAGCCCCAGCATTTT